This is a list of T cell receptor beta chains from one sample in a study of blood T cell repertoires in COVID-19. The assay was immunoSEQ multiplex PCR, and TCRdb's table has in-frame clones only and misses some. The table has about 280,000 clones, less than 85% seen once; the top ten hold about 2.7%. Material for sequencing was PBMCs or T cells enriched from blood (not recorded which). The receptors were sampled from a woman aged 45 to 65 who had recovered from COVID-19. Both conserved end residues are part of each CDR3. Each record gives: CDR3 length, V gene, clone size, J gene, D gene, CDR3 protein, CDR3 DNA. The D gene is left open where the match is weak. Clone sizes are given selectively: once, few, many, or a class where the clone is expanded.

cdr3_length: 14; v_call: TRBV7-2; clone_size: NA; j_call: TRBJ1-1; d_call: TRBD1; cdr3_aa: CASSGQAMNTEAFF; cdr3_nt: TGTGCCAGCAGCGGACAGGCCATGAACACTGAAGCTTTCTTT
cdr3_length: 13; v_call: TRBV7-6; clone_size: NA; j_call: TRBJ1-1; d_call: NA; cdr3_aa: CASSPPGDLRAFF; cdr3_nt: TGTGCCAGCAGCCCCCCAGGGGACCTACGAGCTTTCTTT
cdr3_length: 15; v_call: TRBV19; clone_size: NA; j_call: TRBJ1-2; d_call: NA; cdr3_aa: CASSTQSQGIHGYTF; cdr3_nt: TGTGCCAGTAGTACTCAATCTCAGGGTATCCATGGCTACACCTTC
cdr3_length: 11; v_call: TRBV11-2; clone_size: NA; j_call: TRBJ2-7; d_call: NA; cdr3_aa: CEGGRAYEQYF; cdr3_nt: TGTGAAGGGGGGAGGGCCTACGAGCAGTACTTC
cdr3_length: 14; v_call: TRBV5-5; clone_size: NA; j_call: TRBJ2-6; d_call: NA; cdr3_aa: CASSIDSGANVLTF; cdr3_nt: TGTGCCAGCAGCATAGACTCTGGGGCCAACGTCCTGACTTTC
cdr3_length: 15; v_call: TRBV6-5; clone_size: NA; j_call: TRBJ1-2; d_call: NA; cdr3_aa: CASSYRGYLQAGYTF; cdr3_nt: TGTGCCAGCAGTTACAGGGGGTATCTACAAGCTGGCTACACCTTC
cdr3_length: 14; v_call: TRBV18; clone_size: NA; j_call: TRBJ1-6; d_call: TRBD1; cdr3_aa: CASSTGTGNSPLHF; cdr3_nt: TGTGCCAGCTCGACCGGGACAGGAAATTCACCCCTCCACTTT
cdr3_length: 14; v_call: TRBV10-3; clone_size: NA; j_call: TRBJ1-1; d_call: NA; cdr3_aa: CAITEWEGGTEAFF; cdr3_nt: TGTGCCATCACTGAGTGGGAGGGAGGGACTGAAGCTTTCTTT
cdr3_length: 16; v_call: TRBV6-5; clone_size: few; j_call: TRBJ1-1; d_call: TRBD1; cdr3_aa: CASSYSSGTANTEAFF; cdr3_nt: TGTGCCAGCAGTTACTCCTCCGGGACAGCGAACACTGAAGCTTTCTTT
cdr3_length: 14; v_call: TRBV7-8; clone_size: NA; j_call: TRBJ2-1; d_call: TRBD1; cdr3_aa: CASSRRQGASEQFF; cdr3_nt: TGTGCCAGCAGCCGAAGACAGGGGGCTAGTGAGCAGTTCTTC
cdr3_length: 14; v_call: TRBV19; clone_size: NA; j_call: TRBJ1-5; d_call: TRBD1; cdr3_aa: CASNKGTGNQPQHF; cdr3_nt: TGTGCCAGTAACAAAGGGACAGGGAATCAGCCCCAGCATTTT
cdr3_length: 15; v_call: TRBV19; clone_size: NA; j_call: TRBJ1-1; d_call: TRBD1; cdr3_aa: CASSIGTGIDTEAFF; cdr3_nt: TGTGCCAGTAGTATAGGGACAGGGATCGACACTGAAGCTTTCTTT
cdr3_length: 15; v_call: TRBV7-8; clone_size: NA; j_call: TRBJ1-1; d_call: NA; cdr3_aa: CASSLVALPNTEAFF; cdr3_nt: TGTGCCAGCAGCTTAGTGGCCCTTCCAAACACTGAAGCTTTCTTT
cdr3_length: 13; v_call: TRBV6-4; clone_size: NA; j_call: TRBJ1-5; d_call: NA; cdr3_aa: CASSDSTAGTQHF; cdr3_nt: TGTGCCAGCAGTGACTCGACCGCCGGGACCCAGCATTTT
cdr3_length: 17; v_call: TRBV4-1; clone_size: NA; j_call: TRBJ2-1; d_call: NA; cdr3_aa: CASSQNMASFPYNEQFF; cdr3_nt: TGCGCCAGCAGCCAAAACATGGCCAGTTTCCCCTACAATGAGCAGTTCTTC
cdr3_length: 16; v_call: TRBV5-1; clone_size: NA; j_call: TRBJ2-7; d_call: TRBD2; cdr3_aa: CASGGTSAGRAYEQYF; cdr3_nt: TGCGCCAGCGGGGGGACTAGCGCCGGTCGGGCCTACGAGCAGTACTTC
cdr3_length: 15; v_call: TRBV10-3; clone_size: NA; j_call: TRBJ1-2; d_call: NA; cdr3_aa: CAISGGGSTNYGYTF; cdr3_nt: TGTGCCATCAGTGGCGGGGGCTCCACTAACTATGGCTACACCTTC
cdr3_length: 18; v_call: TRBV15; clone_size: NA; j_call: TRBJ1-6; d_call: NA; cdr3_aa: CATSREGQGPNNNSPLHF; cdr3_nt: TGTGCCACCAGCAGAGAGGGGCAGGGGCCGAATAATAATTCACCCCTCCACTTT
cdr3_length: 15; v_call: TRBV7-6; clone_size: NA; j_call: TRBJ1-3; d_call: NA; cdr3_aa: CASSPSSVAGNTIYF; cdr3_nt: TGTGCCAGCAGCCCCTCGTCGGTGGCTGGAAACACCATATATTTT
cdr3_length: 16; v_call: TRBV12-5; clone_size: once; j_call: TRBJ1-4; d_call: TRBD1; cdr3_aa: CASGLTRTGPNEKLFF; cdr3_nt: TGTGCTAGTGGTTTGACACGGACAGGGCCGAATGAAAAACTGTTTTTT
cdr3_length: 15; v_call: TRBV15; clone_size: NA; j_call: TRBJ1-5; d_call: TRBD1; cdr3_aa: CATSNHRGPNQPQHF; cdr3_nt: TGTGCCACCAGCAACCACAGGGGTCCGAATCAGCCCCAGCATTTT
cdr3_length: 16; v_call: TRBV4-1; clone_size: once; j_call: TRBJ2-7; d_call: TRBD2; cdr3_aa: CASSQEGGTSVYEQYF; cdr3_nt: TGCGCCAGCAGCCAAGAAGGGGGGACTAGCGTTTACGAGCAGTACTTC
cdr3_length: 15; v_call: TRBV28; clone_size: NA; j_call: TRBJ2-5; d_call: TRBD2; cdr3_aa: CASRRPGEGEETQYF; cdr3_nt: TGTGCCAGCAGGCGCCCCGGGGAGGGAGAAGAGACCCAGTACTTC
cdr3_length: 19; v_call: TRBV6-2/TRBV6-3; clone_size: NA; j_call: TRBJ2-1; d_call: NA; cdr3_aa: CASSYDLYPTRAYYNEQFF; cdr3_nt: TGTGCCAGCAGTTACGACCTGTACCCAACGAGGGCTTATTACAATGAGCAGTTCTTC
cdr3_length: 13; v_call: TRBV30; clone_size: NA; j_call: TRBJ1-1; d_call: NA; cdr3_aa: CAWRRTYISEAFF; cdr3_nt: TGTGCCTGGAGGCGGACATACATTTCTGAAGCTTTCTTT
cdr3_length: 15; v_call: TRBV6-5; clone_size: NA; j_call: TRBJ2-7; d_call: TRBD2; cdr3_aa: CASRGLAVSSYEQYF; cdr3_nt: TGTGCCAGCAGGGGACTAGCGGTGAGCTCCTACGAGCAGTACTTC
cdr3_length: 12; v_call: TRBV12-3/TRBV12-4; clone_size: NA; j_call: TRBJ2-2; d_call: NA; cdr3_aa: CASRQVTGELFF; cdr3_nt: TGTGCCAGCAGACAAGTCACCGGGGAGCTGTTTTTT
cdr3_length: 16; v_call: TRBV15; clone_size: NA; j_call: TRBJ2-2; d_call: TRBD1; cdr3_aa: CATSKGTGGDTGELFF; cdr3_nt: TGTGCCACCAGCAAAGGGACAGGGGGAGACACCGGGGAGCTGTTTTTT
cdr3_length: 13; v_call: TRBV19; clone_size: NA; j_call: TRBJ2-7; d_call: NA; cdr3_aa: CASSGLETYEQYF; cdr3_nt: TGTGCCAGTAGCGGACTGGAGACCTACGAGCAGTACTTC
cdr3_length: 13; v_call: TRBV3-1/TRBV3-2; clone_size: NA; j_call: TRBJ1-1; d_call: NA; cdr3_aa: CASSQGQLTEAFF; cdr3_nt: TGTGCCAGCAGCCAAGGACAGCTCACTGAAGCTTTCTTT
cdr3_length: 13; v_call: TRBV19; clone_size: once; j_call: TRBJ2-7; d_call: NA; cdr3_aa: CASSIGQYYEQYF; cdr3_nt: TGTGCCAGTAGTATAGGACAGTACTACGAGCAGTACTTC
cdr3_length: 16; v_call: TRBV3-1/TRBV3-2; clone_size: NA; j_call: TRBJ2-3; d_call: NA; cdr3_aa: CASSLSLRRLTDTQYF; cdr3_nt: TGTGCCAGCAGCCTCTCCTTACGCAGGCTCACAGATACGCAGTATTTT
cdr3_length: 16; v_call: TRBV27; clone_size: NA; j_call: TRBJ2-7; d_call: TRBD2; cdr3_aa: CASSSYLAGAWDEQYF; cdr3_nt: TGTGCCAGCAGTTCATATCTAGCGGGGGCGTGGGACGAGCAGTACTTC
cdr3_length: 14; v_call: TRBV5-8; clone_size: NA; j_call: TRBJ2-3; d_call: NA; cdr3_aa: CASSPDTGSDTQYF; cdr3_nt: TGTGCCAGCAGCCCAGATACGGGGTCAGATACGCAGTATTTT
cdr3_length: 13; v_call: TRBV4-3; clone_size: few; j_call: TRBJ1-6; d_call: NA; cdr3_aa: CASSQVRDSPLHF; cdr3_nt: TGCGCCAGCAGCCAAGTTCGGGATTCACCCCTCCACTTT
cdr3_length: 15; v_call: TRBV28; clone_size: NA; j_call: TRBJ2-3; d_call: TRBD2; cdr3_aa: CASSFAGGGLHTQYF; cdr3_nt: TGTGCCAGCAGTTTCGCGGGCGGGGGGCTACATACGCAGTATTTT
cdr3_length: 15; v_call: TRBV30; clone_size: once; j_call: TRBJ2-5; d_call: TRBD2; cdr3_aa: CAWTTSAGGQETQYF; cdr3_nt: TGTGCCTGGACCACTAGCGCGGGAGGCCAAGAGACCCAGTACTTC
cdr3_length: 17; v_call: TRBV27; clone_size: few; j_call: TRBJ1-3; d_call: TRBD1; cdr3_aa: CASSSGQGEPSGNTIYF; cdr3_nt: TGTGCCAGCAGTTCGGGACAGGGAGAACCCTCTGGAAACACCATATATTTT
cdr3_length: 15; v_call: TRBV7-9; clone_size: NA; j_call: TRBJ1-2; d_call: TRBD1; cdr3_aa: CASSLGTGGVDGYTF; cdr3_nt: TGTGCCAGCAGCCTGGGGACAGGGGGCGTAGATGGCTACACCTTC
cdr3_length: 15; v_call: TRBV18; clone_size: NA; j_call: TRBJ1-6; d_call: NA; cdr3_aa: CASSPTKTSGSPLHF; cdr3_nt: TGTGCCAGCTCCCCTACAAAGACAAGCGGTTCACCCCTCCACTTT
cdr3_length: 14; v_call: TRBV30; clone_size: NA; j_call: TRBJ2-7; d_call: TRBD1; cdr3_aa: CAWRAGTAHYEQYF; cdr3_nt: TGTGCCTGGAGGGCCGGGACAGCTCACTACGAGCAGTACTTC
cdr3_length: 14; v_call: TRBV6-6; clone_size: NA; j_call: TRBJ2-1; d_call: TRBD2; cdr3_aa: CASSTSGDYNEQFF; cdr3_nt: TGTGCCAGCAGCACTAGCGGGGATTACAATGAGCAGTTCTTC
cdr3_length: 16; v_call: TRBV7-2; clone_size: NA; j_call: TRBJ2-1; d_call: TRBD1; cdr3_aa: CASSLASGTAYNEQFF; cdr3_nt: TGTGCCAGCAGCTTGGCGTCCGGGACAGCCTACAATGAGCAGTTCTTC
cdr3_length: 15; v_call: TRBV5-1; clone_size: NA; j_call: TRBJ2-2; d_call: NA; cdr3_aa: CASSFFTDYTGELFF; cdr3_nt: TGCGCCAGCAGCTTTTTCACAGATTACACCGGGGAGCTGTTTTTT
cdr3_length: 14; v_call: TRBV7-9; clone_size: NA; j_call: TRBJ1-1; d_call: NA; cdr3_aa: CASSSHGGDTEAFF; cdr3_nt: TGTGCCAGCAGCTCCCATGGGGGGGACACTGAAGCTTTCTTT
cdr3_length: 16; v_call: TRBV5-1; clone_size: NA; j_call: TRBJ2-3; d_call: NA; cdr3_aa: CASSPRTASSTDTQYF; cdr3_nt: TGCGCCAGCAGCCCGCGGACAGCCTCTAGCACAGATACGCAGTATTTT
cdr3_length: 14; v_call: TRBV27; clone_size: NA; j_call: TRBJ1-5; d_call: NA; cdr3_aa: CASSLSRSNQPQHF; cdr3_nt: TGTGCCAGCAGTTTATCTCGGTCCAATCAGCCCCAGCATTTT
cdr3_length: 16; v_call: TRBV14; clone_size: NA; j_call: TRBJ2-3; d_call: NA; cdr3_aa: CASSQDYGVGTDTQYF; cdr3_nt: TGTGCCAGCAGCCAAGACTACGGGGTGGGCACAGATACGCAGTATTTT